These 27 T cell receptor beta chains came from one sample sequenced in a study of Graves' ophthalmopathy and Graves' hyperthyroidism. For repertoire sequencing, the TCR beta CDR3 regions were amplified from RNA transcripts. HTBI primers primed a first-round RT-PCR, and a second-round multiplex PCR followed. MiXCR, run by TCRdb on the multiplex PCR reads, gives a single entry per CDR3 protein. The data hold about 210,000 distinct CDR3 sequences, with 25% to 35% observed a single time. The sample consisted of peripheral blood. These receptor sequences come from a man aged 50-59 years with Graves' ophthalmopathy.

CDR3 residues: CASSRSGWNTEAFF. The CDR3 nucleotides read TGCGCCAGCAGCCGGAGCGGCTGGAACACTGAAGCTTTCTTT. The V call is TRBV5-1, the J call TRBJ1-1; D uncertain. Between the trimmed V and J ends, which lost 4 bases and 1 base, there was a span of 11 bases. The CDR3 consists of 14 residues. The germline CDR1 and CDR2 sequences are SGHRS and YFSETQ.

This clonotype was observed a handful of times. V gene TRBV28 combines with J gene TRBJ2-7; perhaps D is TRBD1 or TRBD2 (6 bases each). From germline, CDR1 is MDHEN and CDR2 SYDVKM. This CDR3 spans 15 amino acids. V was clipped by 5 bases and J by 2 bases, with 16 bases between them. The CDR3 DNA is TGTGCCAGCAGTCTACGACAGGCGGGGACCTACGAGCAGTACTTC. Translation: CASSLRQAGTYEQYF.

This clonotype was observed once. CDR3 nucleotides: TGTGCCAGCAGCCCGAGTGGGGGGCTGGGCTACGAGCAGTACTTC. Amino acids: CASSPSGGLGYEQYF. This chain links TRBV7-8 with TRBJ2-7; D possibly matches TRBD1 or TRBD2 (6 bases each). Trimming pared 5 bases from V and 3 bases from J, leaving 17 bases between. Germline V gene sequence: CDR1 SGHVS, CDR2 FQNEAQ. The CDR3 consists of 15 residues.

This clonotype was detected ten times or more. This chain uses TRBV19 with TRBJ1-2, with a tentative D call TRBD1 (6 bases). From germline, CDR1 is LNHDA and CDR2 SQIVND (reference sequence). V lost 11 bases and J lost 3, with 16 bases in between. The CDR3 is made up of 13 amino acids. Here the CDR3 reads CAVRDTQDYGYTF. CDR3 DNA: TGTGCCGTCCGGGACACACAGGACTATGGCTACACCTTC.

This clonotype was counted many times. The CDR3 DNA reads TGTGCCAGCAGTGAGGGTCGCAAAATCGGGGAGCTGTTTTTT. It specifies CASSEGRKIGELFF. The rearrangement joins TRBV2 to TRBJ2-2; D is undetermined. Germline V CDR1 and CDR2: SNHLY, FYNNEI. The ends were cut back, 3 bases at V and 7 bases at J, with 12 bases in the middle. This CDR3 contains 14 residues.

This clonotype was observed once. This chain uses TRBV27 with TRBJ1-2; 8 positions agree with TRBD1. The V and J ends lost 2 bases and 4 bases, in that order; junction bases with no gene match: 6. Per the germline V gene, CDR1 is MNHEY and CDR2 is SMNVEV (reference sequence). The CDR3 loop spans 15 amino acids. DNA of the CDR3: TGTGCCAGCAGTTTACTCCCCGGACAGGGCTATGGCTACACCTTC. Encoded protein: CASSLLPGQGYGYTF.

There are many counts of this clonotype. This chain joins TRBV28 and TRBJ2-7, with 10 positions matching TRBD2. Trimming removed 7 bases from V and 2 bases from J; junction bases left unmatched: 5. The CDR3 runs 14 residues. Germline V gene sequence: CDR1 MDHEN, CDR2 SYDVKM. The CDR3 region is CASKNSGRPYEQYF. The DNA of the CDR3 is TGTGCCAGCAAAAATAGCGGGAGGCCCTACGAGCAGTACTTC. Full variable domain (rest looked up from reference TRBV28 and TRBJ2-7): DVKVTQSSRYLVKRTGEKVFLECVQDMDHENMFWYRQDPGLGLRLIYFSYDVKMKEKGDIPEGYSVSREKKERFSLILESASTNQTSMYLCASKNSGRPYEQYFGPGTRLTVT.

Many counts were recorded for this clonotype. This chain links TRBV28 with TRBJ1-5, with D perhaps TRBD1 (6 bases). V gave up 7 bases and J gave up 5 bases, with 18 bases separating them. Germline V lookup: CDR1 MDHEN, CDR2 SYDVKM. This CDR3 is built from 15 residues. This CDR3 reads CASKIQGRGDQPQHF. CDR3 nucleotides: TGTGCCAGCAAAATCCAGGGGAGAGGCGATCAGCCCCAGCATTTT.

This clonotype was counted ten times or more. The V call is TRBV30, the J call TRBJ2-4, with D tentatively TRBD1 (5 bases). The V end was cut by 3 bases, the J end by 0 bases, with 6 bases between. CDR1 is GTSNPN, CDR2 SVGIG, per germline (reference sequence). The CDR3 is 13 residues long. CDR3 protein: CAWSQGAKNIQYF. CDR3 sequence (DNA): TGTGCCTGGAGCCAGGGAGCCAAAAACATTCAGTACTTC.

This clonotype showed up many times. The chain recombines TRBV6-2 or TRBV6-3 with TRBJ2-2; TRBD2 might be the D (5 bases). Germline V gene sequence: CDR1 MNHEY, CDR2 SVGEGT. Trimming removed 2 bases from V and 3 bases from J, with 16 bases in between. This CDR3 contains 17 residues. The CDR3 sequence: CASSYVPQRPDTGELFF. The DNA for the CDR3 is TGTGCCAGCAGTTACGTCCCCCAGCGGCCGGACACCGGGGAGCTGTTTTTT.

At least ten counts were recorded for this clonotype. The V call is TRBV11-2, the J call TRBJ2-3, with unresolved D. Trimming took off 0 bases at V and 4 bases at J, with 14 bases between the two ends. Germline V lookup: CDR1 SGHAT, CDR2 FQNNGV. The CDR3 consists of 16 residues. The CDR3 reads CASSLDEGRVADTQYF. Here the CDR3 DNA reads TGTGCCAGCAGCTTAGATGAAGGTCGGGTGGCAGATACGCAGTATTTT.

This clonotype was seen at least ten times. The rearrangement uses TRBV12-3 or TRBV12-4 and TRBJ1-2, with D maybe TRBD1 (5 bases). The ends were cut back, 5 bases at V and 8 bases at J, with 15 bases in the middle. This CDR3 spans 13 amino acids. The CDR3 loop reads CASSTVWRGGYTF. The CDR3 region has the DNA TGTGCCAGCAGTACGGTGTGGAGGGGAGGCTACACCTTC.

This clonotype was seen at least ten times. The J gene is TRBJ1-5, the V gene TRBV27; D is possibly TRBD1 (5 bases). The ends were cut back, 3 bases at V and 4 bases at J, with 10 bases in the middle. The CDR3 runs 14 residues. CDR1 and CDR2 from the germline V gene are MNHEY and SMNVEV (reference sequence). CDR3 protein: CASSLSGTNQPQHF. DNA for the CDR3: TGTGCCAGCAGTTTGTCGGGGACTAATCAGCCCCAGCATTTT.

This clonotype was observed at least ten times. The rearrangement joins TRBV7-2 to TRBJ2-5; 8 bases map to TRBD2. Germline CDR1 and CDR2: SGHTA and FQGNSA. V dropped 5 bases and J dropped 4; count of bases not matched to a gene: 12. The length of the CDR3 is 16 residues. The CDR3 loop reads CASSPPSGTRRETQYF. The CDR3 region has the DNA TGTGCCAGCAGCCCGCCCTCCGGGACTAGAAGAGAGACCCAGTACTTC.

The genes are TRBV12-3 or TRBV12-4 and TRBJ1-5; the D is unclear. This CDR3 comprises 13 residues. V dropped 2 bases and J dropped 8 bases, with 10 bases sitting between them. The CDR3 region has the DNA TGTGCCAGCAGTTTAAAGCTGAGGGAGCCCCAGCATTTT. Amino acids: CASSLKLREPQHF.

The CDR3 DNA follows: TGTGCCAGCAGTGAAACAACCCCCCTAGCTTTCTTT. Translated: CASSETTPLAFF. The V gene is TRBV6-1, the J gene TRBJ1-1; no clear D gene. V was pared by 2 bases and J by 10 bases, with 11 bases between. In germline, CDR1 is MNHNS, CDR2 SASEGT. The length of the CDR3 is 12 residues.

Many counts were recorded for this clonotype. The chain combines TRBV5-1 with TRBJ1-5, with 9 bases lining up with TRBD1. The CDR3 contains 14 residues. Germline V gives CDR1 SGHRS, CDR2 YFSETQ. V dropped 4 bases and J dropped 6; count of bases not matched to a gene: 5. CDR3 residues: CASSPRTGVQPQHF. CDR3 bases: TGCGCCAGCAGCCCCAGGACAGGGGTTCAGCCCCAGCATTTT.

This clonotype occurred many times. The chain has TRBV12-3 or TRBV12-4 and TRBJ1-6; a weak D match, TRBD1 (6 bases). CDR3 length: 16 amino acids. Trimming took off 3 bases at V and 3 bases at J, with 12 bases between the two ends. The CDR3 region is CASSLEGGIYNSPLHF. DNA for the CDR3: TGTGCCAGCAGTTTGGAGGGGGGGATCTATAATTCACCCCTCCACTTT.

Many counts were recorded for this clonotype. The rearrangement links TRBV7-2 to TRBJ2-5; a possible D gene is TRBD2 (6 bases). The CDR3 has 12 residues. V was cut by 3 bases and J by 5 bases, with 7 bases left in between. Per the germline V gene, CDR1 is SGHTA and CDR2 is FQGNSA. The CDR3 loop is CASSFGGETQYF. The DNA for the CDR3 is TGTGCCAGCAGCTTTGGAGGGGAGACCCAGTACTTC. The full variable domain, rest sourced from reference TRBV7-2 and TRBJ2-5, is GAGVSQSPSNKVTEKGKDVELRCDPISGHTALYWYRQSLGQGLEFLIYFQGNSAPDKSGLPSDRFSAERTGGSVSTLTIQRTQQEDSAVYLCASSFGGETQYFGPGTRLLVL.

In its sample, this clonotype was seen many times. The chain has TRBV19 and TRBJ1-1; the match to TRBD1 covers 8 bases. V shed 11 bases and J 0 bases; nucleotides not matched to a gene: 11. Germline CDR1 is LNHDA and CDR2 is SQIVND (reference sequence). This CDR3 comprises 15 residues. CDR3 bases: TGTGCCTCCTCAACCCTGGGACAGGTGAACACTGAAGCTTTCTTT. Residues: CASSTLGQVNTEAFF.

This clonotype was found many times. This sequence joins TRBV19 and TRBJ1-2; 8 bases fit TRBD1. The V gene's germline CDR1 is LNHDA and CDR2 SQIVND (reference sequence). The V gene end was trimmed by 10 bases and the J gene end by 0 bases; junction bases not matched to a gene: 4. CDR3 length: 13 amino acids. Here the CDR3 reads CATTGGTNYGYTF. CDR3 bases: TGTGCCACCACAGGGGGAACTAACTATGGCTACACCTTC.

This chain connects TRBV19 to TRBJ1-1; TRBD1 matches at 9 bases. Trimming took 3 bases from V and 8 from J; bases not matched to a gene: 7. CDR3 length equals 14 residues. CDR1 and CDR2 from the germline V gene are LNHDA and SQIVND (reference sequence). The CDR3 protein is CASSMYRQGEEAFF. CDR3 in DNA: TGTGCCAGTAGTATGTATCGACAGGGGGAAGAAGCTTTCTTT. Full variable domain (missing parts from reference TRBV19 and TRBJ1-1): DGGITQSPKYLFRKEGQNVTLSCEQNLNHDAMYWYRQDPGQGLRLIYYSQIVNDFQKGDIAEGYSVSREKKESFPLTVTSAQKNPTAFYLCASSMYRQGEEAFFGQGTRLTVV.

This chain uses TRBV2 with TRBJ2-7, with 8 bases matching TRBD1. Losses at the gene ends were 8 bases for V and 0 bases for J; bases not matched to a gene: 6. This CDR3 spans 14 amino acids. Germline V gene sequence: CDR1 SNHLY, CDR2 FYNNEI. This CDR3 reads CASGGQGGSYEQYF. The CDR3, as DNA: TGTGCCAGCGGTGGACAGGGTGGCTCCTACGAGCAGTACTTC.

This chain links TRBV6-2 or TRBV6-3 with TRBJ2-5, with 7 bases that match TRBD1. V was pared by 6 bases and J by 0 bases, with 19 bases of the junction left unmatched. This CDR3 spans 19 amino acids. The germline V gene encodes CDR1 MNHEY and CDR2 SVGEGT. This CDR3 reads CASSLGQVNRDYYQETQYF. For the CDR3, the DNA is TGTGCCAGCAGCCTCGGACAGGTGAACCGCGATTACTACCAAGAGACCCAGTACTTC.

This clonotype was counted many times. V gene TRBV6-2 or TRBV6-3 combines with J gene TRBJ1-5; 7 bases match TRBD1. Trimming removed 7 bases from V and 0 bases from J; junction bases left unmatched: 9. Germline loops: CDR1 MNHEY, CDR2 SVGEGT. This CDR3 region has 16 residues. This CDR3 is CASTVHRDSSNQPQHF. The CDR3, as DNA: TGTGCCAGCACCGTACACCGGGACAGTAGCAATCAGCCCCAGCATTTT.

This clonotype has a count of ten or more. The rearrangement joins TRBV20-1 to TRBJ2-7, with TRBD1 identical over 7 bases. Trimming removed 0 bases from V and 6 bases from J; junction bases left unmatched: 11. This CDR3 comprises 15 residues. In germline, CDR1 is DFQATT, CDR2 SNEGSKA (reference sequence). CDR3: CSARDHVTGLFEQYF. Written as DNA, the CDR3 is TGCAGTGCTAGAGATCATGTGACAGGGTTATTCGAGCAGTACTTC.

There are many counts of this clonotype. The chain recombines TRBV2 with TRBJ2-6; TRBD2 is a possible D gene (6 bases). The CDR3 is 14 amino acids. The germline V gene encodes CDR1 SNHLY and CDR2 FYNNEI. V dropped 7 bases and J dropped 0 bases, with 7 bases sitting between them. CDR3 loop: CASTGGSGANVLTF. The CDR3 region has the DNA TGTGCCAGCACCGGGGGCTCTGGGGCCAACGTCCTGACTTTC. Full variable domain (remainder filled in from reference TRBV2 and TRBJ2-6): EPEVTQTPSHQVTQMGQEVILRCVPISNHLYFYWYRQILGQKVEFLVSFYNNEISEKSEIFDDQFSVERPDGSNFTLKIRSTKLEDSAMYFCASTGGSGANVLTFGAGSRLTVL.